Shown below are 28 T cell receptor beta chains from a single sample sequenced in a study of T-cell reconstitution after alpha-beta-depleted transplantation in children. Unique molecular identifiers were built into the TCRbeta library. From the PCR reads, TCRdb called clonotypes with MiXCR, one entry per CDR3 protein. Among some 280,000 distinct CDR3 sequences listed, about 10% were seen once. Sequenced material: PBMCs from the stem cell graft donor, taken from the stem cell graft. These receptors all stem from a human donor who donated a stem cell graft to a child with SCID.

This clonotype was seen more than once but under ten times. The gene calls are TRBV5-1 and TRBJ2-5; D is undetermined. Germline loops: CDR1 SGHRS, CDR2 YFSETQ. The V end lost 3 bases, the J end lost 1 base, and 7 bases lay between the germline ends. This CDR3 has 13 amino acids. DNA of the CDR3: TGCGCCAGCAGCTCGGCAAGCCAAGAGACCCAGTACTTC. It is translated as CASSSASQETQYF.

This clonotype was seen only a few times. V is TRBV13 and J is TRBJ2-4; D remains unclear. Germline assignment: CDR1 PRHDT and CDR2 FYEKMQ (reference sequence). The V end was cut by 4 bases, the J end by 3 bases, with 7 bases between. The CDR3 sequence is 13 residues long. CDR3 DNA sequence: TGTGCCAGCAGCTCAACCGGCAAAAACATTCAGTACTTC. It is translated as CASSSTGKNIQYF.

CDR3 residues: CASSVDGNGGQPQHF. The CDR3 bases are TGTGCCAGCAGCGTAGACGGGAATGGGGGTCAGCCCCAGCATTTT. The chain uses TRBV9 and TRBJ1-5; possibly TRBD1 for D (5 bases). The V end lost 0 bases, the J end lost 6 bases, and 13 bases lay between the germline ends. CDR1 and CDR2 from the germline V gene are SGDLS and YYNGEE. This CDR3 spans 15 amino acids.

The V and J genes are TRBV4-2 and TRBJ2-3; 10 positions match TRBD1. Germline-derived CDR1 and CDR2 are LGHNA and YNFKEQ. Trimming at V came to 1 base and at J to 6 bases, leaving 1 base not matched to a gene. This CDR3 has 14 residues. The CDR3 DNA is TGTGCCAGCAGCCAAGGGGACAGGGGTGATACGCAGTATTTT. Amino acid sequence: CASSQGDRGDTQYF.

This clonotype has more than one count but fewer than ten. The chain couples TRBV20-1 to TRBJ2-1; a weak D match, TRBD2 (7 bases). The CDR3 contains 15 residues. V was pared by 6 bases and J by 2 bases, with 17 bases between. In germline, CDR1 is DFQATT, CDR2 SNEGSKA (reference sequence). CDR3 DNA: TGCAGTGCCAGGGGAGGGCGGCATCCCTACAATGAGCAGTTCTTC. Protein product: CSARGGRHPYNEQFF.

CDR3 region: CASSFEQTNTEAFF. For the CDR3, the DNA is TGCGCCAGCAGCTTTGAACAAACGAACACTGAAGCTTTCTTT. The chain employs TRBV5-1 and TRBJ1-1; D not certain. The CDR3 spans 14 residues. CDR1 and CDR2 from the germline V gene are SGHRS and YFSETQ. Trimming pared 2 bases from V and 1 base from J, leaving 9 bases between.

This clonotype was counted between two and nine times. The CDR3 coding sequence is TGTGCCAGCGGAATGGGGGGCTACGAGCAGTACTTC. As protein: CASGMGGYEQYF. The chain recombines TRBV2 with TRBJ2-7, with a possible D match to TRBD2 (6 bases). Deletions cut 8 bases from V and 3 bases from J, with 11 bases between. The CDR3 loop spans 12 amino acids. Looked up from germline, CDR1 is SNHLY and CDR2 is FYNNEI.

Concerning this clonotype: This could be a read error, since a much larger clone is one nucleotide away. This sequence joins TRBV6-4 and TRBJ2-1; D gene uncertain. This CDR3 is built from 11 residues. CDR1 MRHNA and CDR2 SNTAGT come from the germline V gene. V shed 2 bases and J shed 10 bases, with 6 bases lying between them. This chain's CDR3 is CASSDSGEQFF. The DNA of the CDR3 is TGTGCCAGCAGTGACAGTGGGGAGCAGTTCTTC.

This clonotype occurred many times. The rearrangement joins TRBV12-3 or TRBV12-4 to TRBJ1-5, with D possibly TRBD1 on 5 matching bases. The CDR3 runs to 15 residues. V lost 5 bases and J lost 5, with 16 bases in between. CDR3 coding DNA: TGTGCCAGCAGTGAGCTTGGGGGTTCGTATCAGCCCCAGCATTTT. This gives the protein CASSELGGSYQPQHF.

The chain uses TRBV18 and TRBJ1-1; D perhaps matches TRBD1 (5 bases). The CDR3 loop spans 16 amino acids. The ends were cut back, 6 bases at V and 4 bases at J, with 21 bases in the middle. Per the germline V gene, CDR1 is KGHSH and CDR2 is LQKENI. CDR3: CASSPRGSGGATEAFF. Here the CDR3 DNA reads TGTGCCAGCTCGCCTAGAGGCAGCGGGGGAGCCACTGAAGCTTTCTTT.

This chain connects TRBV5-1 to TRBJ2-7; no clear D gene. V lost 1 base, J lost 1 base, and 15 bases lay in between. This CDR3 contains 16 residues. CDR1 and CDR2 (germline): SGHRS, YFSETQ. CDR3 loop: CASSLSPDGISYEQYF. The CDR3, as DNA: TGCGCCAGCAGCTTGTCTCCGGACGGCATTTCCTACGAGCAGTACTTC.

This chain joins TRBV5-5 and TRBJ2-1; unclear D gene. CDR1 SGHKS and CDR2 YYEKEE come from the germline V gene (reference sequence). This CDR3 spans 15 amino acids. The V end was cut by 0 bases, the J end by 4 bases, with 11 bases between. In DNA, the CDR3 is TGTGCCAGCAGCTTGGTACGGCAGTCATACAATGAGCAGTTCTTC. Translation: CASSLVRQSYNEQFF.

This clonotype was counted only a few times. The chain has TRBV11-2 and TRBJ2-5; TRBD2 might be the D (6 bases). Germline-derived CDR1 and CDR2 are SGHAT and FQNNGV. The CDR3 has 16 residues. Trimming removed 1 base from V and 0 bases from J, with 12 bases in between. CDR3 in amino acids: CASSLGAREDQETQYF. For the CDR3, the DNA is TGTGCCAGCAGCTTAGGGGCCAGGGAGGACCAAGAGACCCAGTACTTC. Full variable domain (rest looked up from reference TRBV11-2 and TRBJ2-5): EAGVAQSPRYKIIEKRQSVAFWCNPISGHATLYWYQQILGQGPKLLIQFQNNGVVDDSQLPKDRFSAERLKGVDSTLKIQPAKLEDSAVYLCASSLGAREDQETQYFGPGTRLLVL.

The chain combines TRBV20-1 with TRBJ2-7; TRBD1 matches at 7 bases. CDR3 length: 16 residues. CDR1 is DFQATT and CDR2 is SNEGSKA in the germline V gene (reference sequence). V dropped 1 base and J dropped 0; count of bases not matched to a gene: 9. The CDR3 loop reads CSARVTGTVFSYEQYF. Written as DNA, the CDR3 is TGCAGTGCTAGAGTTACCGGGACAGTGTTCTCCTACGAGCAGTACTTC.

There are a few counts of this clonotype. The CDR3 spells CASSRSGDTEAFF. In DNA form, the CDR3 reads TGTGCCAGCAGCCGGTCGGGAGACACTGAAGCTTTCTTT. V gene TRBV7-9 combines with J gene TRBJ1-1; D not resolved. Looked up from germline, CDR1 is SEHNR and CDR2 is FQNEAQ (reference sequence). Trimming took off 5 bases at V and 3 bases at J, with 10 bases between the two ends. There are 13 residues in the CDR3.

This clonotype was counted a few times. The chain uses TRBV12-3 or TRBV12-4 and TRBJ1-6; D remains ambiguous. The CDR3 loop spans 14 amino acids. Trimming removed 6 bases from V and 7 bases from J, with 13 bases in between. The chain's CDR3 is CASSPGPENSPLHF. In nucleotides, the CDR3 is TGTGCCAGCAGCCCCGGACCAGAGAATTCACCCCTCCACTTT.

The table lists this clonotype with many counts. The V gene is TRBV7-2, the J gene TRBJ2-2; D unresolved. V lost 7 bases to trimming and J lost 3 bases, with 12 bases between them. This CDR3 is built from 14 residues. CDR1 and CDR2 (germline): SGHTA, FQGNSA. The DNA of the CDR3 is TGTGCCAGCACTTTGGGCGGTTACACCGGGGAGCTGTTTTTT. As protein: CASTLGGYTGELFF.

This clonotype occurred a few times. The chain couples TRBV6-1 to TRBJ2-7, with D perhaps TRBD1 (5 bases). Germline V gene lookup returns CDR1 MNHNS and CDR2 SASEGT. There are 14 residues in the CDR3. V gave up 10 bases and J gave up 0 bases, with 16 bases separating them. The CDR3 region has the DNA TGTGCCACCAGATTTGGTCAGGGCTCCTACGAGCAGTACTTC. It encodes CATRFGQGSYEQYF.

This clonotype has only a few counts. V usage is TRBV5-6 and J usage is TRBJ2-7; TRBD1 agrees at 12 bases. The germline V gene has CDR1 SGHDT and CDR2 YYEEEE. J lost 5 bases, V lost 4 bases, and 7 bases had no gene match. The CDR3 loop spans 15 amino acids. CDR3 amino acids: CASSPMGQGADEQYF. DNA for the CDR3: TGTGCCAGCAGCCCCATGGGACAGGGGGCCGACGAGCAGTACTTC.

CDR3 nucleotides: TGCGCCAGCAGCTCCACCGGTGGGTACACTGAAGCTTTCTTT. It yields the protein CASSSTGGYTEAFF. This sequence joins TRBV5-1 and TRBJ1-1; D is unclear. The CDR3 length is 14 residues. CDR1 SGHRS and CDR2 YFSETQ come from the germline V gene. The ends were cut back, 3 bases at V and 3 bases at J, with 12 bases in the middle. The variable domain in full, with the rest retrieved from reference TRBV5-1 and TRBJ1-1, is KAGVTQTPRYLIKTRGQQVTLSCSPISGHRSVSWYQQTPGQGLQFLFEYFSETQRNKGNFPGRFSGRQFSNSRSEMNVSTLELGDSALYLCASSSTGGYTEAFFGQGTRLTVV.

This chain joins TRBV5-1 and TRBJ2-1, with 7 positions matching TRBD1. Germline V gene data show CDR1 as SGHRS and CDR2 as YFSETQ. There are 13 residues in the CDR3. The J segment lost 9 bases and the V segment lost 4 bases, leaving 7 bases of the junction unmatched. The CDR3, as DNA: TGCGCCAGCAGCCCGACAGGGTCTGGTGAGCAGTTCTTC. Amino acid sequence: CASSPTGSGEQFF.

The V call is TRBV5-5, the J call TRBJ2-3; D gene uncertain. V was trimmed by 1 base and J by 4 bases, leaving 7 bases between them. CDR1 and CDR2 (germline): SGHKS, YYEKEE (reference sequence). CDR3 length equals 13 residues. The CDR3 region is CASSLLSADTQYF. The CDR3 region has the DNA TGTGCCAGCAGCTTGTTGTCAGCAGATACGCAGTATTTT.

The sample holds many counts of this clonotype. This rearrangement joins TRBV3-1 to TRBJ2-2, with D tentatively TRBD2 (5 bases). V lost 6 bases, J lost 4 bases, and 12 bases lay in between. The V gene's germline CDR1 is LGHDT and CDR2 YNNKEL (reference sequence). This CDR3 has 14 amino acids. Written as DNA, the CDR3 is TGTGCCAGCAGGGTGGGAGTAGCCACCGGGGAGCTGTTTTTT. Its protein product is CASRVGVATGELFF.

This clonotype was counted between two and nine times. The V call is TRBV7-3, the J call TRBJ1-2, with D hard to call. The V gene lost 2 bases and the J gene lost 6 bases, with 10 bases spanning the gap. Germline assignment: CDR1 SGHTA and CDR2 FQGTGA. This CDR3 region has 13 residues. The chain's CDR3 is CASSLGPLNGYTF. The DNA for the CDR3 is TGTGCCAGCAGCTTAGGGCCTTTGAATGGCTACACCTTC.

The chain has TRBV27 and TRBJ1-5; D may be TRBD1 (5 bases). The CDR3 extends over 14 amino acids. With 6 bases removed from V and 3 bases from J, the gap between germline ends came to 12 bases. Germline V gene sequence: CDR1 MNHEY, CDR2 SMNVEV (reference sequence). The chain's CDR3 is CASRPWGYNQPQHF. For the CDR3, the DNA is TGTGCCAGCAGACCCTGGGGGTACAATCAGCCCCAGCATTTT.

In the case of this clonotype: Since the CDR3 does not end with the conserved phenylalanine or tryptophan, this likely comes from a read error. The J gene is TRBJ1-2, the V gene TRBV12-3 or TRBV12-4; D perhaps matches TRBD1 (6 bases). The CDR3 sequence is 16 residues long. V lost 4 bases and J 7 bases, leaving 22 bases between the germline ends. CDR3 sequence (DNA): TGTGCCAGCAGTTCCAGAAACAGGCCAGGGGAAGGTGGCTACACCTTA. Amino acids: CASSSRNRPGEGGYTL.

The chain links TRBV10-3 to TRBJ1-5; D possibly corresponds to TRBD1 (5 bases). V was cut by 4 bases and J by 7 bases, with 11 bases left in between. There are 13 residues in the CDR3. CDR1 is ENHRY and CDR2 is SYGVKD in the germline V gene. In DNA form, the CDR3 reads TGTGCCATCAGTGGGGGGGGAAGACAGCCCCAGCATTTT. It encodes CAISGGGRQPQHF.

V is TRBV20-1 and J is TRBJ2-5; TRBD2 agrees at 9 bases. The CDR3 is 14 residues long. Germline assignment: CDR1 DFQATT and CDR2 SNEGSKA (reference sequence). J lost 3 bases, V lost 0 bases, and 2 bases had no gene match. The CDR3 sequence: CSARDVAGEETQYF. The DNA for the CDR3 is TGCAGTGCTAGAGATGTAGCGGGGGAAGAGACCCAGTACTTC.